Presented here are 8 T cell receptor beta chains from one specimen sequenced in a study of CD8 T cells in Susac syndrome. Reverse transcription used about 0.45 to 1 ug RNA and random hexamers. TCRdb re-called the immunoSEQ multiplex PCR reads with MiXCR, one entry per CDR3 protein. The profile covers around 200,000 distinct CDR3 sequences, with about 95% appearing a single time and 0.1% taken by the ten largest. The sample was CD4+ T cells from PBMCs. The receptors stem from a human donor in good health.

V and J are TRBV12-3 or TRBV12-4 and TRBJ1-5; no firm D call. V was trimmed by 7 bases and J by 2 bases, leaving 12 bases between them. CDR3 length: 14 amino acids. The CDR3 sequence is CASTPRGGNQPQHF. DNA of the CDR3: TGTGCCAGCACCCCCCGTGGGGGCAATCAGCCCCAGCATTTT.

This chain uses TRBV30 with TRBJ2-1; D may be TRBD1 (5 bases). Trimming left V 2 bases short and J 5 bases short, with 16 bases between. Germline CDR1 reads GTSNPN; CDR2 reads SVGIG (reference sequence). The CDR3 consists of 15 residues. The CDR3 region is CAWSLTGYLNNEQFF. CDR3 DNA: TGTGCCTGGAGTCTAACAGGATATCTCAACAATGAGCAGTTCTTC.

The rearrangement uses TRBV29-1 and TRBJ2-7; D remains ambiguous. Germline lookup yields CDR1 SQVTM and CDR2 ANQGSEA. The CDR3 contains 12 residues. The V end was cut by 1 base, the J end by 5 bases, with 9 bases between. The CDR3 DNA reads TGCAGCGTTGAAGGGAGTGCGGACGAGCAGTACTTC. Its translation: CSVEGSADEQYF.

The gene calls are TRBV9 and TRBJ2-5; the D gene is possibly TRBD1 (5 bases). Germline values: CDR1 SGDLS, CDR2 YYNGEE. The CDR3 consists of 14 residues. V was shortened by 0 bases and J by 5 bases, with 11 bases between the two germline ends. The CDR3 region has the DNA TGTGCCAGCAGCGTAGTTGCAGGGCCGGAGACCCAGTACTTC. Its protein is CASSVVAGPETQYF.

The table lists this clonotype with a count of one. The chain combines TRBV29-1 with TRBJ2-2; a possible D gene is TRBD2 (6 bases). CDR3 size: 14 residues. Trimming pared 4 bases from V and 6 bases from J, leaving 15 bases between. From germline, CDR1 is SQVTM and CDR2 ANQGSEA. CDR3 sequence reads: CSVGRSGGAGELFF. The CDR3 DNA is TGCAGCGTTGGGAGGTCAGGAGGGGCCGGGGAGCTGTTTTTT.

The chain combines TRBV6-5 with TRBJ1-1; D is undetermined. V was cut by 0 bases and J by 10 bases, with 15 bases left in between. The germline V gene encodes CDR1 MNHEY and CDR2 SVGAGI. The CDR3 extends over 14 amino acids. DNA for the CDR3: TGTGCCAGCAGTTACTCACTGGACGATCTCAGAGCTTTCTTT. Protein product: CASSYSLDDLRAFF.

This sequence joins TRBV20-1 and TRBJ2-5, with D tentatively TRBD2 (6 bases). The ends were cut back, 5 bases at V and 3 bases at J, with 19 bases in the middle. Germline CDR1 reads DFQATT; CDR2 reads SNEGSKA (reference sequence). This CDR3 has 15 residues. The chain's CDR3 is CSAWRGRARKETQYF. DNA for the CDR3: TGCAGTGCTTGGAGGGGCAGGGCGAGGAAAGAGACCCAGTACTTC.

This sequence joins TRBV5-1 and TRBJ2-3; the match to TRBD2 covers 14 bases. Germline values: CDR1 SGHRS, CDR2 YFSETQ. This CDR3 spans 16 amino acids. V shed 4 bases and J 4 bases; nucleotides not matched to a gene: 5. CDR3 amino acids: CASSPPGLAGADTQYF. DNA of the CDR3: TGCGCCAGCAGCCCCCCGGGACTAGCGGGAGCAGATACGCAGTATTTT.